One sample yielded the 3 T cell receptor beta chains listed below, sequenced in a study of shared clonotypes between healthy human individuals. Sequenced by immunoSEQ multiplex PCR; TCRdb stores in-frame clones only, minus some. Of 490,000 or so clones detected, around 79% appear once; the ten largest clones hold more than 10%. The sequenced sample was PBMCs. These receptor sequences come from a middle-aged woman in good health. Some clones in this sample may be carry-over from other donors' samples.

The rearrangement uses TRBV5-1 and TRBJ1-4; no reliable D call. Trimming left V 0 bases short and J 7 bases short, with 13 bases between. This CDR3 spans 15 amino acids. The V gene's germline CDR1 is SGHRS and CDR2 YFSETQ. CDR3 sequence reads: CASSLAGRSGEKLFF. CDR3 coding DNA: TGCGCCAGCAGCTTGGCCGGGAGGAGCGGTGAAAAACTGTTTTTT.

V and J are TRBV11-2 and TRBJ2-1; D may be TRBD1 (5 bases). CDR1 and CDR2 (germline): SGHAT, FQNNGV. The germline V and J ends were trimmed by 5 bases and 3 bases, with 17 bases remaining between them. The CDR3 extends over 16 amino acids. The CDR3 loop reads CASSRGLDPNYNEQFF. In DNA form, the CDR3 reads TGTGCCAGCAGCAGGGGTTTAGACCCGAACTACAATGAGCAGTTCTTC.

This chain connects TRBV9 to TRBJ2-1, with D hard to call. This CDR3 comprises 14 residues. The V gene's germline CDR1 is SGDLS and CDR2 YYNGEE. V lost 3 bases to trimming and J lost 6 bases, with 13 bases between them. The CDR3 DNA reads as TGTGCCAGCAGCGCGCTGAGTTTGGGCAATGAGCAGTTCTTC. Translating it yields CASSALSLGNEQFF.